These 9 T cell receptor beta chains were sequenced from one sample in a study of spatial heterogeneity in lung cancer. TCRdb fed the 5' RACE reads into MiXCR, producing one record per CDR3 protein. Among around 14,000 distinct CDR3 sequences listed, roughly 4% were seen once. This sample's time point: sample taken at primary tumor resection. The specimen comprised normal lung tissue next to the tumor, sampled at surgery. The receptors were sampled from a male donor with early-stage non-small cell lung cancer.

This clonotype is labeled medium-sized. Being off target in a library aimed at alpha chains, this beta chain has a size of little meaning. The gene calls are TRBV7-2 and TRBJ2-3; 11 nucleotides match TRBD2. The V gene end was trimmed by 5 bases and the J gene end by 2 bases; junction bases not matched to a gene: 6. This CDR3 has 16 amino acids. CDR1 and CDR2 from the germline V gene are SGHTA and FQGNSA. The CDR3 coding sequence is TGTGCCAGCAGCCAACAGGGACTAGCGGACACAGATACGCAGTATTTT. It translates to CASSQQGLADTDTQYF. The full variable domain, its missing parts supplied by reference TRBV7-2 and TRBJ2-3, is GAGVSQSPSNKVTEKGKDVELRCDPISGHTALYWYRQSLGQGLEFLIYFQGNSAPDKSGLPSDRFSAERTGGSVSTLTIQRTQQEDSAVYLCASSQQGLADTDTQYFGPGTRLTVL.

This clonotype occurred many times. A library prepared for alpha chains yielded this beta chain as an off-target read; its size is of little meaning. This chain links TRBV5-5 with TRBJ2-3; TRBD2 matches at 9 bases. The CDR3 spans 16 residues. The trim removed 1 base at V and 1 base at J, leaving 4 bases unmatched. CDR1 SGHKS and CDR2 YYEKEE come from the germline V gene (reference sequence). CDR3 sequence: CASSLQPSGGTDTQYF. For the CDR3, the DNA is TGTGCCAGCAGCTTGCAGCCTAGCGGGGGCACAGATACGCAGTATTTT.

This clonotype was recorded many times. Little can be read into the size of this beta chain, an off-target read in a library designed for alpha chains. The chain recombines TRBV29-1 with TRBJ2-1; 13 positions agree with TRBD2. The CDR3 length is 15 residues. After removal of 8 bases from V and 5 bases from J, the junction contained 9 bases not matched to a gene. The germline V gene has CDR1 SQVTM and CDR2 ANQGSEA. CDR3 protein: CSLGLAGVGNNEQFF. The CDR3 region has the DNA TGCAGCCTAGGACTAGCGGGAGTTGGCAACAATGAGCAGTTCTTC.

This clonotype is termed medium-sized. This beta chain appears as a stray read in a library generated for alpha chains; its size is not informative. The J gene is TRBJ2-3, the V gene TRBV5-1; tentatively, D is TRBD1 or TRBD2 (6 bases each). Germline V gene sequence: CDR1 SGHRS, CDR2 YFSETQ. The length of the CDR3 is 16 residues. The ends were cut back, 4 bases at V and 2 bases at J, with 17 bases in the middle. CDR3 sequence reads: CASSPGADTNTDTQYF. CDR3 sequence (DNA): TGCGCCAGCAGCCCGGGGGCGGACACCAACACAGATACGCAGTATTTT.

This clonotype was counted at least ten times. The library was built for alpha chains, so this beta chain is an off-target read and its size means little. The chain is built from TRBV7-9 and TRBJ1-5; TRBD1 is a possible D gene (5 bases). Trimming left V 4 bases short and J 9 bases short, with 16 bases between. CDR1 SEHNR and CDR2 FQNEAQ come from the germline V gene (reference sequence). This CDR3 contains 14 residues. Written as DNA, the CDR3 is TGTGCCAGCAGCTCAACGACAGATCCTTGGCCCCAGCATTTT. The encoded protein is CASSSTTDPWPQHF.

This clonotype was recorded many times. Being off target in a library aimed at alpha chains, this beta chain has a size of little meaning. This chain joins TRBV10-3 and TRBJ2-7, with 8 nucleotides matching TRBD2. From germline, CDR1 is ENHRY and CDR2 SYGVKD. CDR3 length: 14 residues. V trimming: 6 bases; J trimming: 5 bases; junction bases outside the gene matches: 9. This chain's CDR3 is CAISSGTSVNEQYF. CDR3 nucleotide sequence: TGTGCCATCAGCTCCGGGACTAGTGTCAACGAGCAGTACTTC.

This clonotype was seen at least ten times. Since it is a stray read in a library aimed at alpha chains, this beta chain has a size that is not meaningful. The chain carries TRBV12-3 or TRBV12-4 and TRBJ2-1; D is unclear. This CDR3 is 12 amino acids long. V gave up 6 bases and J gave up 2 bases, with 5 bases separating them. CDR3 nucleotides: TGTGCCAGCAGCGGACCCTACAATGAGCAGTTCTTC. Encoded protein: CASSGPYNEQFF.

The sample holds many counts of this clonotype. Found in a library prepared for alpha chains, this beta chain is an off-target read, and its abundance has little meaning. The chain is built from TRBV5-1 and TRBJ2-5; D ambiguous. This CDR3 is 14 amino acids long. Trimming shortened V by 0 bases and J by 0 bases, and 6 bases separated the two germline ends. Germline-derived CDR1 and CDR2 are SGHRS and YFSETQ. The CDR3 reads CASSLGRDQETQYF. The CDR3 DNA follows: TGCGCCAGCAGCTTGGGCCGGGACCAAGAGACCCAGTACTTC. Combining the CDR3 with reference TRBV5-1 and TRBJ2-5 gives the whole variable domain KAGVTQTPRYLIKTRGQQVTLSCSPISGHRSVSWYQQTPGQGLQFLFEYFSETQRNKGNFPGRFSGRQFSNSRSEMNVSTLELGDSALYLCASSLGRDQETQYFGPGTRLLVL.

This clonotype was observed many times. The library was designed around alpha chains, so this beta chain is a stray read whose abundance carries little weight. This chain connects TRBV5-1 to TRBJ2-3, with D possibly being TRBD2 (6 bases). The V end was cut by 4 bases, the J end by 6 bases, with 12 bases between. CDR1 and CDR2 from the germline V gene are SGHRS and YFSETQ. The CDR3 is 13 residues long. The CDR3 spells CASSNGTLDTQYF. The CDR3 DNA follows: TGCGCCAGCAGCAACGGGACTCTGGATACGCAGTATTTT.